A selection of T cell receptor beta chains follows, all from one sample in a study of T cell responses to AZD1222 COVID-19 vaccine. TCRdb keeps only in-frame clones here, not all; method: immunoSEQ multiplex PCR. The data contain 150,000 to 200,000 clones, roughly nine tenths of them singletons. Sequences were derived from peripheral blood, sampled 28 days after the second AZD1222 dose. The receptors originated from an adult who received the AZD1222 COVID-19 vaccine. The CDR3 runs from the conserved cysteine through the conserved F or W. A D gene is named only where the DNA matches it firmly. Clone size is shown for a subset of rows, as once, few, many or a class of expanded clone.

d_gene: NA
v_gene: TRBV7-3
j_gene: TRBJ2-2
abundance: NA
CDR3nt: TGTGCCAGCAGCTTAATGCCAGGGGACCTCGGGGAGCTGTTTTTT
CDR3aa: CASSLMPGDLGELFF

d_gene: NA
v_gene: TRBV18
j_gene: TRBJ2-7
abundance: NA
CDR3nt: TGTGCCAGCTCACCAGAGGCGGCCTCCTACGAGCAGTACTTC
CDR3aa: CASSPEAASYEQYF

d_gene: TRBD1
v_gene: TRBV5-1
j_gene: TRBJ2-3
abundance: NA
CDR3nt: TGCGCCAGCAGCCCCCCAAGGGACAGGGAGGAAGATACGCAGTATTTT
CDR3aa: CASSPPRDREEDTQYF

d_gene: NA
v_gene: TRBV6-2/TRBV6-3
j_gene: TRBJ2-3
abundance: once
CDR3nt: TGTGCCAGCAGTTATTTGGGAGTTTCTGGAGATACGCAGTATTTT
CDR3aa: CASSYLGVSGDTQYF

d_gene: NA
v_gene: TRBV4-2
j_gene: TRBJ2-3
abundance: NA
CDR3nt: TGTGCCAGCAGCCAGCCGGGGATCCCTGCGCGGGATACGCAGTATTTT
CDR3aa: CASSQPGIPARDTQYF

d_gene: NA
v_gene: TRBV24-1
j_gene: TRBJ1-2
abundance: NA
CDR3nt: TGTGCCACCAGTGATTCCAGGGCCTATGGCTACACCTTC
CDR3aa: CATSDSRAYGYTF

d_gene: NA
v_gene: TRBV2
j_gene: TRBJ1-6
abundance: NA
CDR3nt: TGTGCCAGCAGTGAACTGGCAGCCCTGCAAAATGGGGATTCACCCCTCCACTTT
CDR3aa: CASSELAALQNGDSPLHF

d_gene: NA
v_gene: TRBV6-2/TRBV6-3
j_gene: TRBJ1-1
abundance: NA
CDR3nt: TGTGCCAGCAGTTACCGTATTCTCAGGCGGGACGGAAGCTTGAACACTGAAGCTTTCTTT
CDR3aa: CASSYRILRRDGSLNTEAFF

d_gene: TRBD1
v_gene: TRBV5-4
j_gene: TRBJ1-1
abundance: NA
CDR3nt: TGTGCCAGCAGCGTTGGGGCTGGGACAGGGGGGGTTATAGCTTTCTTT
CDR3aa: CASSVGAGTGGVIAFF

d_gene: NA
v_gene: TRBV20-1
j_gene: TRBJ2-1
abundance: NA
CDR3nt: TGCAGTGCCAGGTCGGGACGCAGGCAGTTCTTC
CDR3aa: CSARSGRRQFF

d_gene: NA
v_gene: TRBV5-4
j_gene: TRBJ2-7
abundance: few
CDR3nt: TGTGCCAGCAGCCCCTTCCCGGCGGGGCAGTCCTACGAGCAGTACTTC
CDR3aa: CASSPFPAGQSYEQYF

d_gene: TRBD2
v_gene: TRBV5-4
j_gene: TRBJ2-2
abundance: NA
CDR3nt: TGTGCCAGCAGCTTGGGACTAGCGGGGGGAAGTCCCGGGGAGCTGTTTTTT
CDR3aa: CASSLGLAGGSPGELFF

d_gene: TRBD2
v_gene: TRBV7-9
j_gene: TRBJ2-1
abundance: NA
CDR3nt: TGTGCCAGCAGGGGAACTCCGACTAGCGGGAGGGCCTACAATGAGCAGTTCTTC
CDR3aa: CASRGTPTSGRAYNEQFF

d_gene: NA
v_gene: TRBV9
j_gene: TRBJ2-2
abundance: NA
CDR3nt: TGTGCCAGCAGCGTATCCGGGGATCCCGGGGAGCTGTTTTTT
CDR3aa: CASSVSGDPGELFF

d_gene: NA
v_gene: TRBV5-1
j_gene: TRBJ1-1
abundance: NA
CDR3nt: TGCGCCAGCAGCTTAGACACAGGGAACACTGAAGCTTTCTTT
CDR3aa: CASSLDTGNTEAFF

d_gene: NA
v_gene: TRBV6-2/TRBV6-3
j_gene: TRBJ2-5
abundance: NA
CDR3nt: TGTGCCAGCAGTTACGGGCCTAGGGAGACCCAGTACTTC
CDR3aa: CASSYGPRETQYF

d_gene: NA
v_gene: TRBV7-8
j_gene: TRBJ2-3
abundance: NA
CDR3nt: TGTGCCAGCAGCTTAAGGCAAGGCACAGATACGCAGTATTTT
CDR3aa: CASSLRQGTDTQYF

d_gene: TRBD2
v_gene: TRBV7-8
j_gene: TRBJ2-3
abundance: NA
CDR3nt: TGTGCCAGCAGCGCATGGGCGGGGGGCACAGATACGCAGTATTTT
CDR3aa: CASSAWAGGTDTQYF

d_gene: NA
v_gene: TRBV20-1
j_gene: TRBJ2-3
abundance: NA
CDR3nt: TGCAGTGCTCCAGAGGCAAATACGCAGTATTTT
CDR3aa: CSAPEANTQYF

d_gene: TRBD1
v_gene: TRBV28
j_gene: TRBJ1-5
abundance: NA
CDR3nt: TGTGCCAGCAGTTCCACAGGGGGTTGGGGCAATCAGCCCCAGCATTTT
CDR3aa: CASSSTGGWGNQPQHF

d_gene: NA
v_gene: TRBV5-1
j_gene: TRBJ2-7
abundance: few
CDR3nt: TGCGCCAGCAGCCAGACAGAGTCCTACGAGCAGTACTTC
CDR3aa: CASSQTESYEQYF

d_gene: NA
v_gene: TRBV21-1
j_gene: TRBJ1-2
abundance: NA
CDR3nt: TGTGCCAGCAGCAAAGACCCCCCGACAGGGGGCCCGTATGGCTACACCTTC
CDR3aa: CASSKDPPTGGPYGYTF

d_gene: TRBD2
v_gene: TRBV4-3
j_gene: TRBJ2-7
abundance: NA
CDR3nt: TGCGCCAGCAGCCAAGATGGTGTGCTAGCGGGGTTACGAGAGCAGTACTTC
CDR3aa: CASSQDGVLAGLREQYF

d_gene: TRBD1
v_gene: TRBV6-2/TRBV6-3
j_gene: TRBJ1-4
abundance: NA
CDR3nt: TGTGCCAGCAGTTACGGCGGGACAGGGGGCATCTGGGAAAAACTGTTTTTT
CDR3aa: CASSYGGTGGIWEKLFF

d_gene: TRBD2
v_gene: TRBV2
j_gene: TRBJ2-2
abundance: NA
CDR3nt: TGTGCCAGCAGATGGGGACTAGCGGGAGCCGGGGAGCTGTTTTTT
CDR3aa: CASRWGLAGAGELFF

d_gene: NA
v_gene: TRBV20-1
j_gene: TRBJ1-5
abundance: few
CDR3nt: TGCAGTGCTAGTAGTGGTCTACTGGGCCCAGATCAGCCCCAGCATTTT
CDR3aa: CSASSGLLGPDQPQHF

d_gene: NA
v_gene: TRBV27
j_gene: TRBJ1-5
abundance: NA
CDR3nt: TGTGCCAGCAGTTTATCGTTCAGGGTACAGCCCCAGCATTTT
CDR3aa: CASSLSFRVQPQHF

d_gene: NA
v_gene: TRBV28
j_gene: TRBJ2-2
abundance: once
CDR3nt: TGTGCCAGCATAGGGAGCAGGGCCGGGGAGCTGTTTTTT
CDR3aa: CASIGSRAGELFF

d_gene: NA
v_gene: TRBV9
j_gene: TRBJ1-4
abundance: NA
CDR3nt: TGTGCCAGCAGCGTGCGGGCAGGGGCTTATGAAAAACTGTTTTTT
CDR3aa: CASSVRAGAYEKLFF